This entry is about one T cell receptor (beta chain). Data came from immunoSEQ multiplex PCR; TCRdb stores just in-frame clones and leaves some out. The sample lists about 59,000 clones, about four fifths seen once, with about an eighth in the top ten. These data originate in a study of T cells in tumors after PD-1 blockade. CDR3 length: 14 residues. CDR1 and CDR2 from the germline V gene are LGHDT and YNNKEL (reference sequence). V was shortened by 3 bases and J by 3 bases, with 9 bases between the two germline ends. The starting material was PBMCs, obtained before anti-PD-1 treatment. The rearrangement uses TRBV3-1 (or the pseudogene TRBV3-2) and TRBJ1-5; D gene unclear. The origin of this receptor is a human donor with basal cell carcinoma. CDR3: CASSQTGNNQPQHF. The DNA of the CDR3 is TGTGCCAGCAGCCAGACGGGGAACAATCAGCCCCAGCATTTT.